This T cell receptor beta chain comes out of a study of T cells expressing NK-cell markers. Study observations and caveats: Each of about 6 donors carried dominant NKG2C+ clonotypes accounting for roughly 1.0-7.5% of CD8+ T cells. Certain NKG2C+ T cell clones were expanded, and their HCMV specificity remained unclear.

Remarks on this clonotype: No antigen is known for it.

CDR1 SGHDT and CDR2 YYEEEE come from the germline V gene. This CDR3 contains 16 residues. TCRdb reprocessed the 5' RACE reads, keeping one entry per CDR3 protein, no DNA. The listing records 500,000 to 700,000 distinct CDR3 sequences. This sequence was found in a man aged 18 to 29 in good health. The rearrangement links TRBV5-6 to TRBJ2-3; TCRdb indicates TRBD1, and absent DNA this call remains unverified. Sequencing input: blood T cells: a sorted CD56 or NKG2C T cell subset, CD4+ or CD8+ T cells, or bulk PBMC T cells (not recorded which). The CDR3 protein is CASSLWGQGTKDTQYF.